This entry concerns a single T cell receptor beta chain. Its antigen is unidentified. The CDR3 has 11 residues. The V and J ends lost 8 bases and 4 bases respectively, with 8 bases between them. Germline-derived CDR1 and CDR2 are MGHDK and SYGVNS. This sample was taken from a study of cytomegalovirus exposure and HLA in healthy donors. Findings and limits, study-wide: According to an earlier analysis, most TCR beta V segments yielded productive rearrangements about 87% or about 30% of the time. Some segments of the V type, notably TRBV6-2 and TRBV6-3, were excluded as indistinguishable. Overall, around 160 TCR beta chains were annotated as cytomegalovirus-associated.

PCR involved 60 Vbeta and 13 Jbeta primers. The table came from immunoSEQ multiplex PCR; TCRdb's copy has only in-frame clones and leaves some out. The table has around 190,000 clones, around 84% seen once; the top ten hold around 1.5%. The genes are TRBV25-1 and TRBJ1-2; D possibly corresponds to TRBD1 (5 bases). The source of this sequence is a woman aged 18-30 years in good health and CMV-seronegative. The material sequenced was PBMCs. The CDR3 DNA sequence: TGTGCCAGCCGCGGGGCCTATGGCTACACCTTC. Amino acids: CASRGAYGYTF.